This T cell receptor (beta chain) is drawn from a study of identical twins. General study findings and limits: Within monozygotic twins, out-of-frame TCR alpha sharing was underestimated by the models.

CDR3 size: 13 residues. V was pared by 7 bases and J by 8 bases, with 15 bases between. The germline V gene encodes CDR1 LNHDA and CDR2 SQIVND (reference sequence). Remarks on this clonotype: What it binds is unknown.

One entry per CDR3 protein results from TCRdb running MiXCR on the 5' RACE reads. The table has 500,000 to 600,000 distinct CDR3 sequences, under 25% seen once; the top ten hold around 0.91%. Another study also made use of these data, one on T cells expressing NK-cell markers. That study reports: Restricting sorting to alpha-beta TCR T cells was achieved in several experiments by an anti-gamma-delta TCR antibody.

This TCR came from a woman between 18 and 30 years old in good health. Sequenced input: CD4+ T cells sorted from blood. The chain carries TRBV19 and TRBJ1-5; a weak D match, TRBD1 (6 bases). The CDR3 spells CASTLNQGKPQHF. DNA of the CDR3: TGTGCCAGTACTTTGAACCAGGGGAAGCCCCAGCATTTT.